Below, 13 T cell receptor beta chains from the same sample are listed, as sequenced in a study of shared T cell receptors in the human thymus. The repertoire was sequenced with immunoSEQ multiplex PCR; TCRdb's copy has only in-frame clones and lacks some. Altogether 500,000 to 850,000 clones are present, approximately 87% being singletons, with the ten largest covering 0.0094%. These same records also appear under a second study, on human thymus T cells.

The sample consisted of thymocytes. The receptors shown here come from a boy in the first two years of life with a congenital heart defect.

The chain uses TRBV9 and TRBJ2-3; TRBD1 aligns across 7 bases. The germline V gene has CDR1 SGDLS and CDR2 YYNGEE. V lost 4 bases to trimming and J lost 6 bases; unmatched junction nucleotides: 5. CDR3 length equals 13 residues. For the CDR3, the DNA is TGTGCCAGCAGCTCTACAGGGGCCGATACGCAGTATTTT. Its protein product is CASSSTGADTQYF.

V usage is TRBV19 and J usage is TRBJ2-2; 7 nucleotides agree with TRBD1. The CDR3 is 18 amino acids. The V gene end was trimmed by 3 bases and the J gene end by 1 base; junction bases not matched to a gene: 11. Germline CDR1 and CDR2: LNHDA and SQIVND (reference sequence). The CDR3 sequence: CASSIRERTGLNTGELFF. The CDR3 DNA follows: TGTGCCAGTAGTATCAGAGAGCGGACAGGATTGAACACCGGGGAGCTGTTTTTT.

The CDR3 DNA reads TGTGCCAGCAGTTTATATGTCGGAGTTCTAGCCAAAAACATTCAGTACTTC. Translated: CASSLYVGVLAKNIQYF. This rearrangement joins TRBV28 to TRBJ2-4; D gene ambiguous. CDR1 is MDHEN and CDR2 is SYDVKM in the germline V gene. V gave up 1 base and J gave up 0 bases, with 13 bases separating them. The CDR3 has 17 amino acids.

This sequence joins TRBV9 and TRBJ2-3, with a possible D match to TRBD1 (6 bases). Germline lookup yields CDR1 SGDLS and CDR2 YYNGEE. The CDR3 loop spans 15 amino acids. V dropped 0 bases and J dropped 6 bases, with 14 bases sitting between them. CDR3 nucleotide sequence: TGTGCCAGCAGCGTAGTGGCAGGGGAAAAGGATACGCAGTATTTT. Amino acids: CASSVVAGEKDTQYF.

The V and J genes are TRBV18 and TRBJ2-7, with TRBD2 identical over 10 bases. The junction had 7 bases not matched to a gene; V was cut back by 3 bases and J by 5 bases. The germline V gene encodes CDR1 KGHSH and CDR2 LQKENI. This CDR3 is built from 15 residues. CDR3 sequence reads: CASSPKAGGPHEQYF. In nucleotides, the CDR3 is TGTGCCAGCTCACCGAAAGCGGGAGGGCCCCACGAGCAGTACTTC.

This chain links TRBV6-6 with TRBJ2-7; tentative D call: TRBD2 (7 bases). Trimming stripped 1 base from V and 3 bases from J, with 16 bases between. The length of the CDR3 is 16 residues. CDR1 is MNHNY, CDR2 SVGAGI, per germline (reference sequence). The CDR3, as DNA: TGTGCCAGCAGTTACTTCGTAGGGGGGGGCGACTACGAGCAGTACTTC. Its translation is CASSYFVGGGDYEQYF.

This rearrangement joins TRBV4-3 to TRBJ2-7; TRBD1 matches 8 bases. V lost 1 base, J lost 2 bases, and 7 bases stayed unmatched. CDR1 LGHNA and CDR2 YSLEER come from the germline V gene. CDR3 length equals 16 residues. CDR3: CASSQGRRTGPYEQYF. In nucleotides, the CDR3 is TGCGCCAGCAGCCAAGGGCGCAGGACAGGGCCCTACGAGCAGTACTTC.

This clone has just a few counts. This sequence joins TRBV4-3 and TRBJ2-2; D possibly corresponds to TRBD2 (6 bases). Germline assignment: CDR1 LGHNA and CDR2 YSLEER. V was pared by 2 bases and J by 2 bases, with 12 bases between. The CDR3 has 16 amino acids. The DNA for the CDR3 is TGCGCCAGCAGCCAACAGGGACTGCCTAACACCGGGGAGCTGTTTTTT. Its translation is CASSQQGLPNTGELFF.

This chain joins TRBV5-8 and TRBJ1-6; possibly TRBD1 for D (5 bases). Trimming shortened V by 4 bases and J by 7 bases, and 15 bases separated the two germline ends. This CDR3 has 15 residues. CDR1 SGHTS and CDR2 YDEGEE come from the germline V gene. The CDR3 loop is CASSAPGRRNSPLHF. CDR3 coding DNA: TGTGCCAGCAGCGCTCCAGGGCGAAGGAATTCACCCCTCCACTTT.

The rearrangement uses TRBV28 and TRBJ1-4; 9 bases agree with TRBD1. From germline, CDR1 is MDHEN and CDR2 SYDVKM. The V and J ends lost 3 bases and 9 bases, in that order; junction bases with no gene match: 8. The CDR3 runs to 15 residues. Written as DNA, the CDR3 is TGTGCCAGCAGTTTCACCCCGGGACAGGGACAAAAACTGTTTTTT. Protein: CASSFTPGQGQKLFF. The variable domain in full, completed from reference TRBV28 and TRBJ1-4, reads DVKVTQSSRYLVKRTGEKVFLECVQDMDHENMFWYRQDPGLGLRLIYFSYDVKMKEKGDIPEGYSVSREKKERFSLILESASTNQTSMYLCASSFTPGQGQKLFFGSGTQLSVL.

In this sample, this clone turned up once. The J gene is TRBJ2-1, the V gene TRBV2; the match to TRBD2 covers 9 bases. Germline loops: CDR1 SNHLY, CDR2 FYNNEI. J was trimmed by 7 bases and V by 1 base; bases with no gene match: 8. The CDR3 totals 16 residues. The CDR3, as DNA: TGTGCCAGCAGTGAAGGCTGGCGGGGGGGCGTAAATGAGCAGTTCTTC. Translation gives CASSEGWRGGVNEQFF.

This chain joins TRBV28 and TRBJ1-6; the D is unclear. The germline V and J ends were trimmed by 1 base and 5 bases, with 6 bases remaining between them. In germline, CDR1 is MDHEN, CDR2 SYDVKM. This CDR3 spans 14 amino acids. CDR3 in amino acids: CASSLYRDNSPLHF. CDR3 DNA: TGTGCCAGCAGTTTATACCGAGATAATTCACCCCTCCACTTT.

The chain has TRBV7-2 and TRBJ1-2, with a possible D match to TRBD1 (5 bases). The ends were cut back, 2 bases at V and 3 bases at J, with 16 bases in the middle. The CDR3 spans 16 residues. From germline, CDR1 is SGHTA and CDR2 FQGNSA. The CDR3 is CASSLWEGEDYYGYTF. The CDR3 nucleotides are TGTGCCAGCAGCTTATGGGAAGGGGAGGACTACTATGGCTACACCTTC.